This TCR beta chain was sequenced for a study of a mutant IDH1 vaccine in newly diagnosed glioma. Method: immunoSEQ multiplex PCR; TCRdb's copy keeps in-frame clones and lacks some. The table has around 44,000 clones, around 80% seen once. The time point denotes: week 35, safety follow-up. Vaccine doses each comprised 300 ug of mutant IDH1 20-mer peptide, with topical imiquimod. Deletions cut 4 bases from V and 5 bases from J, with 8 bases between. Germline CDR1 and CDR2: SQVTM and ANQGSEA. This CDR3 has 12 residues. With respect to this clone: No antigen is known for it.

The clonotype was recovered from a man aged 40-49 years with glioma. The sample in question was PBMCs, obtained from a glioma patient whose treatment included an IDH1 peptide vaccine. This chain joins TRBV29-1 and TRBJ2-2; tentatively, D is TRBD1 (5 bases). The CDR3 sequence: CSVGHRTGELFF. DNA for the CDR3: TGCAGCGTTGGTCACAGGACCGGGGAGCTGTTTTTT.